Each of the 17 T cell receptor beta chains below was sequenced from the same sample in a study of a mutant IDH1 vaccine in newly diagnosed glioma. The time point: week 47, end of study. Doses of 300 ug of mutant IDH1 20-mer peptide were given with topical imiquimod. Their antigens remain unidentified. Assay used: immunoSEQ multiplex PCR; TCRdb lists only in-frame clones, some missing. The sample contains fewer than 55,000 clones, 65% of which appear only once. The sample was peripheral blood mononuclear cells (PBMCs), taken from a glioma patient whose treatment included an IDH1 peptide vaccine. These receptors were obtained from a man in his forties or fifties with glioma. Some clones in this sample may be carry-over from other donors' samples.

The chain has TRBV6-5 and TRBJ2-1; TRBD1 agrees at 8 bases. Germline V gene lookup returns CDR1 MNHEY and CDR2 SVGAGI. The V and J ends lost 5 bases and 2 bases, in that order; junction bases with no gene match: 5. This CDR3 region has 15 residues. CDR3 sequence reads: CASSPDRGAYNEQFF. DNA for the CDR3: TGTGCCAGCAGTCCCGACAGGGGAGCCTACAATGAGCAGTTCTTC.

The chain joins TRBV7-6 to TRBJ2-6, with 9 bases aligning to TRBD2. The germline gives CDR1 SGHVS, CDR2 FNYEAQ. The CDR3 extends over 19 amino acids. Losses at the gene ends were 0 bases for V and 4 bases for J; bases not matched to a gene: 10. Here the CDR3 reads CASSLAQRGAVAGANVLTF. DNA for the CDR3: TGTGCCAGCAGCTTAGCGCAGCGGGGGGCCGTTGCCGGGGCCAACGTCCTGACTTTC.

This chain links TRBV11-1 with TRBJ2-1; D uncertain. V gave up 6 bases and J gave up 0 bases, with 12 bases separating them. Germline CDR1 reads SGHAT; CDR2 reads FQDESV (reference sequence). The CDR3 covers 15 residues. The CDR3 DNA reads TGTGCCAGCAGAAAGGACGGAAGCTCCTACAATGAGCAGTTCTTC. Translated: CASRKDGSSYNEQFF.

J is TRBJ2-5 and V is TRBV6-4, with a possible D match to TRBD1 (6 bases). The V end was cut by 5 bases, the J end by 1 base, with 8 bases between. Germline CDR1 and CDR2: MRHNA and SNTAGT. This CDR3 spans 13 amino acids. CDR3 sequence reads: CASSLDSQETQYF. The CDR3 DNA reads TGTGCCAGCAGTTTGGACAGCCAAGAGACCCAGTACTTC.

The CDR3 spells CASSLAPMGTGELFF. The CDR3 bases are TGCGCCAGCAGCTTGGCCCCTATGGGCACCGGGGAGCTGTTTTTT. The chain is built from TRBV5-1 and TRBJ2-2, with D hard to call. The V end lost 0 bases, the J end lost 4 bases, and 10 bases lay between the germline ends. The CDR3 runs to 15 residues. Germline values: CDR1 SGHRS, CDR2 YFSETQ.

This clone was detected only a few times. The CDR3 coding sequence is TGTGCCAGCAGTGACCTGGGACGAGCGAACACTGAAGCTTTCTTT. Protein: CASSDLGRANTEAFF. V and J are TRBV2 and TRBJ1-1; the D gene is possibly TRBD1 (5 bases). The germline V gene has CDR1 SNHLY and CDR2 FYNNEI. This CDR3 has 15 residues. The V gene lost 3 bases and the J gene lost 1 base, with 12 bases spanning the gap.

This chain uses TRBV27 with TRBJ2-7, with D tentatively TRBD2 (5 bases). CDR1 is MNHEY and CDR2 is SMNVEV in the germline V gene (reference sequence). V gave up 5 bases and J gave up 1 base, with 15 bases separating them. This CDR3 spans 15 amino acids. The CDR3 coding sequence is TGTGCCAGCAGTCCCCGCACTAGTGAGTCCTACGAGCAGTACTTC. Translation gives CASSPRTSESYEQYF.

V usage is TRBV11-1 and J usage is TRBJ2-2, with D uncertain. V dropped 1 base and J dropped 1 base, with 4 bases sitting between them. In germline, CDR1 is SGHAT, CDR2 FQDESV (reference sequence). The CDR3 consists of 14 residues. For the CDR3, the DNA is TGTGCCAGCAGCTTAGTGGGGAACACCGGGGAGCTGTTTTTT. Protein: CASSLVGNTGELFF.

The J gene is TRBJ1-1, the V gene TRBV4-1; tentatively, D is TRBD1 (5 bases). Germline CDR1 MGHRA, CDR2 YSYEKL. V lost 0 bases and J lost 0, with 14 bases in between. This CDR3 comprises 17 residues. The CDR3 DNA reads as TGCGCCAGCAGCCAAGATTCAAGGGCAGGGATGAACACTGAAGCTTTCTTT. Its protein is CASSQDSRAGMNTEAFF.

For the CDR3, the DNA is TGTGCCTGGAGCAGGGACAGCGATCAGCCCCAGCATTTT. Translating it yields CAWSRDSDQPQHF. The rearrangement uses TRBV30 and TRBJ1-5; 7 positions match TRBD1. With 3 bases clipped from V and 5 bases from J, the junction kept 4 bases outside the gene matches. Germline-derived CDR1 and CDR2 are GTSNPN and SVGIG (reference sequence). The CDR3 spans 13 residues.

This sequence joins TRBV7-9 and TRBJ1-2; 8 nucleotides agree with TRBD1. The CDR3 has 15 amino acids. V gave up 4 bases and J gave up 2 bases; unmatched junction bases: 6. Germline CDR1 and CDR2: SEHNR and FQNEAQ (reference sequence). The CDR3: CASSSGDRFNYGYTF. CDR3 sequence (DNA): TGTGCCAGCAGCTCAGGGGACAGGTTCAACTATGGCTACACCTTC.

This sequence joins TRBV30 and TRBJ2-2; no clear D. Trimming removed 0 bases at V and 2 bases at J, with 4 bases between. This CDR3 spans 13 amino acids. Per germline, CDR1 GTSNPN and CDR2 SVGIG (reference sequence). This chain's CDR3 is CAWSVDNTGELFF. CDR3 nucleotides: TGTGCCTGGAGTGTAGATAACACCGGGGAGCTGTTTTTT. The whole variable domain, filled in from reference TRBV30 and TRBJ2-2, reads SQTIHQWPATLVQPVGSPLSLECTVEGTSNPNLYWYRQAAGRGLQLLFYSVGIGQISSEVPQNLSASRPQDRQFILSSKKLLLSDSGFYLCAWSVDNTGELFFGEGSRLTVL.

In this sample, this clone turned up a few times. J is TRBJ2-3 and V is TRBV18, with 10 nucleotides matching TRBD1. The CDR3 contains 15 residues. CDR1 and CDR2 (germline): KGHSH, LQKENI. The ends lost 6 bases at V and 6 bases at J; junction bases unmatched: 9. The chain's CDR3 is CASSAGTGDRDTQYF. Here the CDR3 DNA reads TGTGCCAGCTCTGCCGGGACAGGGGATCGTGATACGCAGTATTTT.

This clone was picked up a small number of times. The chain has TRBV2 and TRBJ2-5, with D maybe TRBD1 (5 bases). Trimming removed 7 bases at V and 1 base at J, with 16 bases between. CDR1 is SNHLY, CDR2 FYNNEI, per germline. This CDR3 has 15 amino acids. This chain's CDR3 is CASNDGWGSQETQYF. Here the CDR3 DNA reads TGTGCCAGCAACGATGGGTGGGGCAGCCAAGAGACCCAGTACTTC.

CDR3 DNA: TGTGCCAGTACCGAGGACAGGGACCCCATGGCTTTCTTT. As protein: CASTEDRDPMAFF. The genes are TRBV19 and TRBJ1-1; TRBD1 agrees at 8 bases. Germline V gene data show CDR1 as LNHDA and CDR2 as SQIVND (reference sequence). CDR3 length: 13 residues. The ends lost 7 bases at V and 11 bases at J; junction bases unmatched: 12.

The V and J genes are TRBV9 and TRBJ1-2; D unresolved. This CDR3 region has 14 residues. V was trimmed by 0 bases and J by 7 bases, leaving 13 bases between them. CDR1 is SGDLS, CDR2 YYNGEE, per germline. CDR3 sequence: CASSVGPGVTGYTF. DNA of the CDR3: TGTGCCAGCAGCGTAGGGCCCGGGGTAACTGGCTACACCTTC.

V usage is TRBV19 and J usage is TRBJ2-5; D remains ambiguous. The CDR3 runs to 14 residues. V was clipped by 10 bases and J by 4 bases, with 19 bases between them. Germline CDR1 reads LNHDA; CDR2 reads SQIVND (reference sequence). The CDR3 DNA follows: TGTGCCACCTCCAAGGCCCAAAAAGGAGAGACCCAGTACTTC. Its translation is CATSKAQKGETQYF. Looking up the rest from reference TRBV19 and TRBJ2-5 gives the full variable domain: DGGITQSPKYLFRKEGQNVTLSCEQNLNHDAMYWYRQDPGQGLRLIYYSQIVNDFQKGDIAEGYSVSREKKESFPLTVTSAQKNPTAFYLCATSKAQKGETQYFGPGTRLLVL.